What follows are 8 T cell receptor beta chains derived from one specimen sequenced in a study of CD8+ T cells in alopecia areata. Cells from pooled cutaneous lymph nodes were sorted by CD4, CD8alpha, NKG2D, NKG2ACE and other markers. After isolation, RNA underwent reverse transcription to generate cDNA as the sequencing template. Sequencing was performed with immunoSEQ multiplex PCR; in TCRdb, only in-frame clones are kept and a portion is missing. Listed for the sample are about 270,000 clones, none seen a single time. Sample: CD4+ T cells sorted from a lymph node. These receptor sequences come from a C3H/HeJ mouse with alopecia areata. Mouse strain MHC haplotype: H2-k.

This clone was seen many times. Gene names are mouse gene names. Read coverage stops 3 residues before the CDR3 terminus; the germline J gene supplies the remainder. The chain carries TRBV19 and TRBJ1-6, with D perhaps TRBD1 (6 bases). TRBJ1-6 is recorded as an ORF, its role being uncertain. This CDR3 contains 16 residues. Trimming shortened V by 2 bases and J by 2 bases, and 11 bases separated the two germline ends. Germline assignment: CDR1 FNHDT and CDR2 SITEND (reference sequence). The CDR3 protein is CASSMGGATYNSPLYF. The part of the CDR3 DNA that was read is TGTGCCAGCAGTATGGGGGGGGCCACCTATAATTCGCCC.

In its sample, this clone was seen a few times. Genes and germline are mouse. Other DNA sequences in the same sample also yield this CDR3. The sequenced CDR3 bases are TGCACCTGCAGTGCGGGGCTGGGGGGCGGAGAC. Translating it yields CTCSAGLGGGD. The entire CDR3 protein reads CTCSAGLGGGDTQYF. The rearrangement joins TRBV1 to TRBJ2-5; 8 bases map to TRBD2. The DNA ends 4 residues before the CDR3 does, and the rest of the CDR3 is filled in from the germline J gene. Germline loops: CDR1 NSQYPW, CDR2 LRSPGD (reference sequence). CDR3 size: 15 residues.

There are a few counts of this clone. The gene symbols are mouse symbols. CDR3 in amino acids: CASRVRDTANTGQLYF. Partial CDR3 DNA: TGTGCCAGCAGGGTCCGGGACACTGCAAACACCGGG. This chain links TRBV13-1 with TRBJ2-2, with D possibly matching TRBD1 (6 bases). The CDR3 goes on 4 residues after the read ends, and that part is filled in from the germline J gene. This CDR3 contains 16 residues. The germline V gene has CDR1 NSHNY and CDR2 SYGAGN. V gave up 5 bases and J gave up 0 bases, with 14 bases separating them.

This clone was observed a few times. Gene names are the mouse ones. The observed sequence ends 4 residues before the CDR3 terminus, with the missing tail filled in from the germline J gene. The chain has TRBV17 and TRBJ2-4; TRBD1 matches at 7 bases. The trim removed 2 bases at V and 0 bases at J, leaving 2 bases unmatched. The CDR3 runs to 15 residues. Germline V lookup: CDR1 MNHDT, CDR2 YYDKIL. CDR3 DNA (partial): TGTGCTAGCAGTAGACAGGGGGTGAGTCAAAAC. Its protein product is CASSRQGVSQN. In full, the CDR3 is CASSRQGVSQNTLYF.

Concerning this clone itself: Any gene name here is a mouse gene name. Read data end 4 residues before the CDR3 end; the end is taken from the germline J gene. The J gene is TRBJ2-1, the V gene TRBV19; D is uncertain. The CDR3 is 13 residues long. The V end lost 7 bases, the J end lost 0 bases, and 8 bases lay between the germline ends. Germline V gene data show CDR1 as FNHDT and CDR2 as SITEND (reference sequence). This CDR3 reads CASSEVNYAEQFF. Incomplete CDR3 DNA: TGTGCCAGCTCAGAGGTTAACTATGCT.

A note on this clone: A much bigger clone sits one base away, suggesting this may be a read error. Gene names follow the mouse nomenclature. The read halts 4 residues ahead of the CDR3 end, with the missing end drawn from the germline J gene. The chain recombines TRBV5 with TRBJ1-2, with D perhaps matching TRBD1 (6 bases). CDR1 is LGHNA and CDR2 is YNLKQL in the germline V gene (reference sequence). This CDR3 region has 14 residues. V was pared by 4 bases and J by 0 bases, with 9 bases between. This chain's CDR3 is CASSRGTTNSDYTF. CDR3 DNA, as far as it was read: TGTGCCAGCAGCCGCGGGACAACAAACTCC.

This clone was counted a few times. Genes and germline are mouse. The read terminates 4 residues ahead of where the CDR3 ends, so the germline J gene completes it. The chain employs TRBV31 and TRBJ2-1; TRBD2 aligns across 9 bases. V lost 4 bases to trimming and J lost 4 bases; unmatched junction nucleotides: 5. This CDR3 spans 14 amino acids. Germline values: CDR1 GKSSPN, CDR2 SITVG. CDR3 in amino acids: CAWKPGLGYAEQFF. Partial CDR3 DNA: TGTGCCTGGAAACCGGGACTGGGATATGCT.

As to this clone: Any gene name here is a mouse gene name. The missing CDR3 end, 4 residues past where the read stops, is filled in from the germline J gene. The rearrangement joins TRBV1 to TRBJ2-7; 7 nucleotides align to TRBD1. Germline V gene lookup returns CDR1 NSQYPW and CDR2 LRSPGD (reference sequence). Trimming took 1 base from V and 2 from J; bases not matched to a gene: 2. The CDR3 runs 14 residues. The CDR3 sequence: CTCSAGQGTYEQYF. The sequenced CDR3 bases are TGCACCTGCAGTGCAGGACAGGGAACCTAT.